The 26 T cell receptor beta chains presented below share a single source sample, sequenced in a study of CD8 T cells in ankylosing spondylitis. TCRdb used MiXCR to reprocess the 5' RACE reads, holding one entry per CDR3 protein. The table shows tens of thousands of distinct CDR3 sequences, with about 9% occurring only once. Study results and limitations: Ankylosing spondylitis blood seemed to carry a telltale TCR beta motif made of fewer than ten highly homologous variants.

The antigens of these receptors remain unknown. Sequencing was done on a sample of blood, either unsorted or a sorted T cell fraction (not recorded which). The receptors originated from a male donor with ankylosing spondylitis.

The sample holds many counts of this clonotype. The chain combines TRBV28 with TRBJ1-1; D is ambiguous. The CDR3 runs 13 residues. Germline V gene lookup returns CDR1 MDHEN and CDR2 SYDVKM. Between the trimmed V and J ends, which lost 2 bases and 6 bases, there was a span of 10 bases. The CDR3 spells CASSLTPQAEAFF. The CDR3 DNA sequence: TGTGCCAGCAGTTTAACCCCCCAAGCTGAAGCTTTCTTT.

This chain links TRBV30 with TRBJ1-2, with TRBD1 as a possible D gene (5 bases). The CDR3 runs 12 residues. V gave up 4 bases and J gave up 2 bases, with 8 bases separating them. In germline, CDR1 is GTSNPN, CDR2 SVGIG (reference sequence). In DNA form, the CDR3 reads TGTGCCTGGACAGGGCCCAACTATGGCTACACCTTC. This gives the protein CAWTGPNYGYTF.

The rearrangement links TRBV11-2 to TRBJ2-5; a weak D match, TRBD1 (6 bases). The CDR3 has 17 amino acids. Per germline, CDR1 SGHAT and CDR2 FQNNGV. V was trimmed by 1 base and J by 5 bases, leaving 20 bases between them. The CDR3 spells CASSLVVRGGTHETQYF. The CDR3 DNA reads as TGTGCCAGCAGCTTAGTAGTAAGGGGTGGGACACACGAGACCCAGTACTTC.

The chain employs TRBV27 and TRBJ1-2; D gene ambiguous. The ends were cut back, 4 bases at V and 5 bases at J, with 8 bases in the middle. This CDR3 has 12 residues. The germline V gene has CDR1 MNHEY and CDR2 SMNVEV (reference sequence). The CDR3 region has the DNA TGTGCCAGCAGTTCCGGAAATTATGGCTACACCTTC. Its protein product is CASSSGNYGYTF.

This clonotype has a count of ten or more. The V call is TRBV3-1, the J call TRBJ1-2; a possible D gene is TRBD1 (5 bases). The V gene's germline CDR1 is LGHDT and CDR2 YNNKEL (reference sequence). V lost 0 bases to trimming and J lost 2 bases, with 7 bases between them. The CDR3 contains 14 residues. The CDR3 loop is CASSQDRGNYGYTF. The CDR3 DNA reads TGTGCCAGCAGCCAAGATCGGGGGAACTATGGCTACACCTTC.

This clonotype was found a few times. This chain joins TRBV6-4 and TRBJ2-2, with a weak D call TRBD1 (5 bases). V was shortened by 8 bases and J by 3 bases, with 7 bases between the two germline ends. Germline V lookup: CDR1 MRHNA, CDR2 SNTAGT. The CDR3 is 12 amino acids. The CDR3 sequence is CASLGDTGELFF. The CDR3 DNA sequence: TGTGCCAGCTTAGGGGACACCGGGGAGCTGTTTTTT.

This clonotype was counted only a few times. The CDR3 loop reads CASSEGTGDTYNEQFF. Written as DNA, the CDR3 is TGTGCCAGCAGTGAAGGTACAGGGGACACCTACAATGAGCAGTTCTTC. The chain employs TRBV2 and TRBJ2-1; 7 bases agree with TRBD1. CDR3 length: 16 residues. V shed 1 base, J shed 2 bases, and the junction held 5 bases outside the gene matches. Germline loops: CDR1 SNHLY, CDR2 FYNNEI.

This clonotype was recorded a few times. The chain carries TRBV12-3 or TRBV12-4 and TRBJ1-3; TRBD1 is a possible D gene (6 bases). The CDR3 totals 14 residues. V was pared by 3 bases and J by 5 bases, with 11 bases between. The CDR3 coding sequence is TGTGCCAGCAGTTTCACAGGGCGAAGAAACACCATATATTTT. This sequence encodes CASSFTGRRNTIYF.

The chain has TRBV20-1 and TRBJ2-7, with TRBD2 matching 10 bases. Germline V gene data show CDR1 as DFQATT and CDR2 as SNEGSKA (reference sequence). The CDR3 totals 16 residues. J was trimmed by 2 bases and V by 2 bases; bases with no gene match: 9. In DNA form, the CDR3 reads TGCAGTGCTAGAATCCTAGCGGGAGCGGAGACCTACGAGCAGTACTTC. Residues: CSARILAGAETYEQYF.

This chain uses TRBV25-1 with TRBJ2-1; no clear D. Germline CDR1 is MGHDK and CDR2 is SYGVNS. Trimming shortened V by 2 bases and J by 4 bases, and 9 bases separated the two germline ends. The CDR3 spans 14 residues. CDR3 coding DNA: TGTGCCAGCAGTGAAGTAACTGTATACAATGAGCAGTTCTTC. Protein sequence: CASSEVTVYNEQFF.

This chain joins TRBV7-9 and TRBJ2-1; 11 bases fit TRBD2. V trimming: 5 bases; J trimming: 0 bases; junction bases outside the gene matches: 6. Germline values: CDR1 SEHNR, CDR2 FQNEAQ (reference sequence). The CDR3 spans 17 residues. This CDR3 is CASSPRLAGSSYNEQFF. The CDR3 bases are TGTGCCAGCAGCCCCAGACTAGCGGGAAGCTCCTACAATGAGCAGTTCTTC.

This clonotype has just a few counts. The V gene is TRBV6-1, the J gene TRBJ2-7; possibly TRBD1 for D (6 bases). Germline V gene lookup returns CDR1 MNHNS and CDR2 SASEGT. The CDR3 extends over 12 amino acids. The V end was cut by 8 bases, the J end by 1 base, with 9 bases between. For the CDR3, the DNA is TGTGCCAGCGAGGGGGATTCCTACGAGCAGTACGTC. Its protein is CASEGDSYEQYV.

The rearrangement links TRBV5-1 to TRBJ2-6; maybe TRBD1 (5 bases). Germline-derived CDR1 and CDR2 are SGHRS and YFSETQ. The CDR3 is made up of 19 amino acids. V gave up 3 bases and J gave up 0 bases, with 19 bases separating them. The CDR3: CASSSLVHQGSSGANVLTF. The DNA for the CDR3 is TGCGCCAGCAGCTCTCTCGTACATCAGGGAAGCTCTGGGGCCAACGTCCTGACTTTC.

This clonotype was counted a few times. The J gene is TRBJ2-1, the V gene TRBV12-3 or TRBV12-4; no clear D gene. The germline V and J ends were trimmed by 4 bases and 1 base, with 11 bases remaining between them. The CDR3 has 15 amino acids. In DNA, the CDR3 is TGTGCCAGCAGTTGGGATAGCAATTCCTACAATGAGCAGTTCTTC. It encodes CASSWDSNSYNEQFF.

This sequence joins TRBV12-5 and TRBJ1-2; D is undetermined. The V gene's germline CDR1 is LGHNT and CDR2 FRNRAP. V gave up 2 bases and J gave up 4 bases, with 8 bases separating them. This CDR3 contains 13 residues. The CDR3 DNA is TGTGCTAGTGGTTTGTATGAGGTCTATGGCTACACCTTC. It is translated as CASGLYEVYGYTF. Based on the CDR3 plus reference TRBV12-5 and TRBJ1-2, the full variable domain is DARVTQTPRHKVTEMGQEVTMRCQPILGHNTVFWYRQTMMQGLELLAYFRNRAPLDDSGMPKDRFSAEMPDATLATLKIQPSEPRDSAVYFCASGLYEVYGYTFGSGTRLTVV.

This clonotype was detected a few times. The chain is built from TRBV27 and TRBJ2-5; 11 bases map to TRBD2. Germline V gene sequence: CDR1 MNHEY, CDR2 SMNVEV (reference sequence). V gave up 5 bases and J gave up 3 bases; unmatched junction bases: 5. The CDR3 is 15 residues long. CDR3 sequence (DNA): TGTGCCAGCAGTGACAAGGGACTAGCGGAAGAGACCCAGTACTTC. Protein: CASSDKGLAEETQYF.

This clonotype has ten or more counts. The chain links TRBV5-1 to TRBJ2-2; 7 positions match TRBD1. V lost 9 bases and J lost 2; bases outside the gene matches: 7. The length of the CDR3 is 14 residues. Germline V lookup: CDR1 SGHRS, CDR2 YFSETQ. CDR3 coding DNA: TGCGCCATCAAGACAGGGAAAAACACCGGGGAGCTGTTTTTT. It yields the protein CAIKTGKNTGELFF.

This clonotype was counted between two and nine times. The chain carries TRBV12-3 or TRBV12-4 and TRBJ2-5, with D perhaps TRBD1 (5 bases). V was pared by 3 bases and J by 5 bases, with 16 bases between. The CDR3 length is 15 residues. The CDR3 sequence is CASSFFDSSRETQYF. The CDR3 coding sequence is TGTGCCAGCAGTTTCTTTGACAGCTCCAGGGAGACCCAGTACTTC.

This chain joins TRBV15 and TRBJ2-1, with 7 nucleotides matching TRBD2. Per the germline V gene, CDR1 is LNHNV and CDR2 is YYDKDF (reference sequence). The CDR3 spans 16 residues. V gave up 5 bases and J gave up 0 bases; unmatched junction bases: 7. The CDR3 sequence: CATSDSGQSSYNEQFF. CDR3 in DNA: TGTGCCACCAGCGATAGCGGGCAGAGCTCCTACAATGAGCAGTTCTTC. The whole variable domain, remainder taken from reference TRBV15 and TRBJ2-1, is DAMVIQNPRYQVTQFGKPVTLSCSQTLNHNVMYWYQQKSSQAPKLLFHYYDKDFNNEADTPDNFQSRRPNTSFCFLDIRSPGLGDTAMYLCATSDSGQSSYNEQFFGPGTRLTVL.

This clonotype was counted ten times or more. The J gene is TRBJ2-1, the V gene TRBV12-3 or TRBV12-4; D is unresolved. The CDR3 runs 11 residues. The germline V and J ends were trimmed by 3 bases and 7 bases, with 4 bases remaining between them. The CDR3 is CASSLWNEQFF. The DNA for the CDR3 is TGTGCCAGCAGTTTGTGGAATGAGCAGTTCTTC.

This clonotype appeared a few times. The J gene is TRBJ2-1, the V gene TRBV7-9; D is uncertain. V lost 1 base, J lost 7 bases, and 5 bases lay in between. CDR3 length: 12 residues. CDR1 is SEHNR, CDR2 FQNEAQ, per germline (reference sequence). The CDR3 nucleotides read TGTGCCAGCAGCTTAGGGATAAATGAGCAGTTCTTC. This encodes CASSLGINEQFF.

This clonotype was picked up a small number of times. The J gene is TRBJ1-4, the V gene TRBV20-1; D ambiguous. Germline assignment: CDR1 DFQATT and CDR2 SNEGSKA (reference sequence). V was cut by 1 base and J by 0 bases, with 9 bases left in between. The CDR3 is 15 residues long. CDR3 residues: CSARGSGATNEKLFF. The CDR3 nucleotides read TGCAGTGCTAGAGGTTCCGGCGCAACTAATGAAAAACTGTTTTTT.

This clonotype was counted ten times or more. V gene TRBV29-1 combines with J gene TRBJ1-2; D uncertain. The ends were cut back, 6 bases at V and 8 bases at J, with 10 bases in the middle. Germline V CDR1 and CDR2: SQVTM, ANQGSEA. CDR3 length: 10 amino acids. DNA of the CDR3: TGCAGCGTACCCGAAGGCGGCTACACCTTC. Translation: CSVPEGGYTF.

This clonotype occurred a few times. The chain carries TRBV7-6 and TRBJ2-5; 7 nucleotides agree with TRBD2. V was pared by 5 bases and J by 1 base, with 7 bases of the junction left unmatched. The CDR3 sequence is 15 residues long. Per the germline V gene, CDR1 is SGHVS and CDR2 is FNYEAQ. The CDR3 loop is CASSPLVAGQETQYF. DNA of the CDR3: TGTGCCAGCAGCCCCCTAGTAGCGGGCCAAGAGACCCAGTACTTC.

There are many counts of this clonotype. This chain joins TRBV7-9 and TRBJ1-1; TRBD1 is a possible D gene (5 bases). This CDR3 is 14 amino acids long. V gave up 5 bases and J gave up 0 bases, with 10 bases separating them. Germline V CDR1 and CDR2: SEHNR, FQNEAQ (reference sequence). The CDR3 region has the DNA TGTGCCAGCAGCCCAGGAGGGGTGAACACTGAAGCTTTCTTT. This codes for CASSPGGVNTEAFF.

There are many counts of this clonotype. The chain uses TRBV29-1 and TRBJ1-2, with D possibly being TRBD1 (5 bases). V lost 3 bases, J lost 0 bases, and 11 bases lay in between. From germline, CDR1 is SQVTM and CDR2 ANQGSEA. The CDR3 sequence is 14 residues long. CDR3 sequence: CSVDGAVANYGYTF. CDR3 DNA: TGCAGCGTTGACGGGGCGGTCGCTAACTATGGCTACACCTTC.